These 8 T cell receptor beta chains came from one sample sequenced in a study of cytomegalovirus exposure and HLA in healthy donors. Researchers ran the PCR with 60 Vbeta and 13 Jbeta primers. The protocol was immunoSEQ multiplex PCR, while the TCRdb copy is restricted to in-frame clones and leaves out a portion. The sample includes 150,000 to 200,000 clones, around 84% seen only once; the top ten take approximately 3.1%. What was sequenced was PBMCs. These TCRs come from a woman in her forties in good health and CMV-seronegative.

V and J are TRBV19 and TRBJ2-3; the D gene is possibly TRBD2 (5 bases). The CDR3 covers 13 residues. With 4 bases removed from V and 3 bases from J, the gap between germline ends came to 8 bases. Germline CDR1 is LNHDA and CDR2 is SQIVND (reference sequence). The CDR3 DNA reads as TGTGCCAGTAGTAGGCCGGGGACAGATACGCAGTATTTT. Amino acids: CASSRPGTDTQYF.

This sequence joins TRBV11-2 and TRBJ2-5; the match to TRBD2 covers 7 bases. The trim removed 7 bases at V and 5 bases at J, leaving 10 bases unmatched. The CDR3 loop spans 14 amino acids. CDR1 is SGHAT and CDR2 is FQNNGV in the germline V gene. CDR3 loop: CASTFTGLGETQYF. The CDR3 DNA sequence: TGTGCCAGCACCTTTACCGGACTAGGGGAGACCCAGTACTTC.

The CDR3 reads CATGGQFNTEAFF. The CDR3 DNA sequence: TGTGCCACCGGGGGACAGTTTAACACTGAAGCTTTCTTT. The V and J genes are TRBV6-5 and TRBJ1-1; the match to TRBD1 covers 7 bases. CDR3 length: 13 amino acids. Trimming took 10 bases from V and 2 from J; bases not matched to a gene: 7. In germline, CDR1 is MNHEY, CDR2 SVGAGI.

The chain is built from TRBV9 and TRBJ2-3; the D gene is possibly TRBD2 (6 bases). The germline gives CDR1 SGDLS, CDR2 YYNGEE. There are 17 residues in the CDR3. Trimming cost V 2 bases and J 3 bases, with 19 bases left between them. The CDR3 DNA follows: TGTGCCAGCAGCGTGGGGAGGACGTTAAGAGGGACAGATACGCAGTATTTT. Translation gives CASSVGRTLRGTDTQYF.

The chain is built from TRBV6-1 and TRBJ2-2; perhaps TRBD2 as D (5 bases). V lost 1 base to trimming and J lost 7 bases, with 16 bases between them. This CDR3 has 16 residues. Germline-derived CDR1 and CDR2 are MNHNS and SASEGT. The CDR3, as DNA: TGTGCCAGCAGTGAAGGATCGAGGGCAGTGAACGGGGAGCTGTTTTTT. Encoded protein: CASSEGSRAVNGELFF.

This chain uses TRBV19 with TRBJ1-1, with 8 bases identical to TRBD1. V lost 5 bases to trimming and J lost 6 bases; unmatched junction nucleotides: 8. The CDR3 totals 14 residues. Germline lookup yields CDR1 LNHDA and CDR2 SQIVND (reference sequence). Here the CDR3 DNA reads TGTGCCAGTAGTCGGCCAGGGGGCATGGCTGAAGCTTTCTTT. Translation gives CASSRPGGMAEAFF.

This clone was observed a few times. The chain combines TRBV5-1 with TRBJ2-7, with D possibly TRBD1 on 5 matching bases. CDR3 size: 14 residues. V was pared by 5 bases and J by 3 bases, with 15 bases between. Germline loops: CDR1 SGHRS, CDR2 YFSETQ. The CDR3 protein is CASRSSTDNYEQYF. The CDR3 bases are TGCGCCAGCAGGAGTTCTACGGACAACTACGAGCAGTACTTC. Looking up the rest from reference TRBV5-1 and TRBJ2-7 gives the full variable domain: KAGVTQTPRYLIKTRGQQVTLSCSPISGHRSVSWYQQTPGQGLQFLFEYFSETQRNKGNFPGRFSGRQFSNSRSEMNVSTLELGDSALYLCASRSSTDNYEQYFGPGTRLTVT.

This sequence joins TRBV6-1 and TRBJ1-2; 9 positions agree with TRBD1. Per the germline V gene, CDR1 is MNHNS and CDR2 is SASEGT. Germline trimming cut 2 bases from V and 5 bases from J; bases unmatched to any gene: 3. The CDR3 runs 14 residues. CDR3 nucleotides: TGTGCCAGCAGTGAACCCGGGACAGGGTATGGCTACACCTTC. Protein: CASSEPGTGYGYTF.